Below, 23 T cell receptor beta chains from the same sample are listed, as sequenced in a study of T cell changes during pregnancy in multiple sclerosis. Profiling relied on immunoSEQ multiplex PCR, and the TCRdb table lists in-frame clones only, not all of them. The sample contains approximately 12,000 clones, 70% to 90% of which appear only once. Sample: CD8+ T cells from peripheral blood mononuclear cells, taken in the second trimester of pregnancy. Source of these receptors: a female donor in good health, enrolled as a control in a pregnancy study.

This chain joins TRBV7-9 and TRBJ2-7; the match to TRBD2 covers 8 bases. CDR3 length: 16 residues. From germline, CDR1 is SEHNR and CDR2 FQNEAQ (reference sequence). The V and J ends lost 5 bases and 2 bases, in that order; junction bases with no gene match: 11. The CDR3 reads CASSPLGGGETYEQYF. The CDR3 nucleotides are TGTGCCAGCAGCCCTCTCGGGGGGGGCGAGACCTACGAGCAGTACTTC.

The table lists this clone with a count of one. The chain couples TRBV7-9 to TRBJ2-2, with TRBD1 identical over 9 bases. Germline assignment: CDR1 SEHNR and CDR2 FQNEAQ (reference sequence). V gave up 5 bases and J gave up 7 bases; unmatched junction bases: 2. The CDR3 covers 13 residues. The CDR3, as DNA: TGTGCCAGCAGCCCGACAGGGGGCGGGGAGCTGTTTTTT. Translating gives CASSPTGGGELFF.

The rearrangement joins TRBV5-1 to TRBJ1-2; 7 bases line up with TRBD1. The CDR3 spans 16 residues. The germline gives CDR1 SGHRS, CDR2 YFSETQ. The V and J ends lost 4 bases and 3 bases, in that order; junction bases with no gene match: 12. The CDR3 spells CASSPSGTDPYYGYTF. The CDR3 nucleotides read TGCGCCAGCAGCCCCTCCGGGACAGATCCTTACTATGGCTACACCTTC.

The chain joins TRBV5-4 to TRBJ1-2, with unresolved D. Germline loops: CDR1 SGHNT, CDR2 YYREEE (reference sequence). The CDR3 consists of 12 residues. Trimming stripped 4 bases from V and 5 bases from J, with 9 bases between. CDR3 coding DNA: TGTGCCAGCAGCATCGGAGTGTATGGCTACACCTTC. Protein sequence: CASSIGVYGYTF.

The chain employs TRBV2 and TRBJ2-1; 7 bases map to TRBD2. This CDR3 contains 15 residues. V lost 5 bases, J lost 4 bases, and 8 bases stayed unmatched. CDR1 and CDR2 from the germline V gene are SNHLY and FYNNEI. This chain's CDR3 is CASSLLAGDYNEQFF. The CDR3 DNA reads TGTGCCAGCAGTCTTCTCGCGGGAGATTACAATGAGCAGTTCTTC.

This clone is a singleton in its sample. V is TRBV18 and J is TRBJ1-1, with a weak D call TRBD1 (6 bases). The CDR3 length is 16 residues. V was cut by 4 bases and J by 3 bases, with 18 bases left in between. Germline loops: CDR1 KGHSH, CDR2 LQKENI. CDR3 nucleotides: TGTGCCAGCTCACTAGGCGTACAGGGCTTATACACTGAAGCTTTCTTT. Encoded protein: CASSLGVQGLYTEAFF.

The V call is TRBV4-3, the J call TRBJ1-2; TRBD1 might be the D (5 bases). The CDR3 length is 16 residues. V was shortened by 0 bases and J by 2 bases, with 13 bases between the two germline ends. CDR1 and CDR2 from the germline V gene are LGHNA and YSLEER. CDR3 nucleotides: TGCGCCAGCAGCCAAGATCAAGGGACTGCCAACTATGGCTACACCTTC. It translates to CASSQDQGTANYGYTF.

This chain links TRBV9 with TRBJ2-3; 10 bases fit TRBD1. The V segment lost 3 bases and the J segment 0 bases; nucleotides outside the gene matches: 1. CDR1 and CDR2 from the germline V gene are SGDLS and YYNGEE. The CDR3 covers 15 residues. CDR3 loop: CASSGGQGSTDTQYF. The CDR3 coding sequence is TGTGCCAGCAGCGGGGGACAGGGGAGCACAGATACGCAGTATTTT.

The rearrangement joins TRBV7-9 to TRBJ2-1; TRBD2 aligns across 13 bases. The V segment lost 4 bases and the J segment 9 bases; nucleotides outside the gene matches: 6. The CDR3 is made up of 15 amino acids. Per germline, CDR1 SEHNR and CDR2 FQNEAQ (reference sequence). CDR3 DNA sequence: TGTGCCAGCAGCTGGACGGGACTAGCGGGACCTGAGCAGTTCTTC. Translation: CASSWTGLAGPEQFF.

CDR3 region: CARSMVSGTGNSPLHF. The CDR3 DNA is TGTGCCAGAAGCATGGTTTCCGGGACAGGGAATTCACCCCTCCACTTT. The gene calls are TRBV5-3 and TRBJ1-6, with 9 bases identical to TRBD1. TRBV5-3 is reported as an ORF; its role is uncertain. Losses at the gene ends were 4 bases for V and 7 bases for J; bases not matched to a gene: 9. The CDR3 length is 16 residues.

The CDR3 is CASSQTLRGETQYF. Here the CDR3 DNA reads TGTGCCAGCAGCCAGACCCTGAGGGGGGAGACCCAGTACTTC. This chain uses TRBV7-9 with TRBJ2-5, with D possibly TRBD1 on 6 matching bases. Germline V gene sequence: CDR1 SEHNR, CDR2 FQNEAQ (reference sequence). V was pared by 5 bases and J by 5 bases, with 15 bases between. CDR3 size: 14 residues.

The chain carries TRBV19 and TRBJ1-5, with 7 bases lining up with TRBD1. Trimming cost V 3 bases and J 5 bases; bases outside gene matches: 7. The germline gives CDR1 LNHDA, CDR2 SQIVND (reference sequence). The CDR3 runs 15 residues. CDR3 coding DNA: TGTGCCAGTAGTATGTGGCAGGGGGGAGATCAGCCCCAGCATTTT. Amino acids: CASSMWQGGDQPQHF.

The J gene is TRBJ1-5, the V gene TRBV15; no firm D call. CDR1 is LNHNV and CDR2 is YYDKDF in the germline V gene (reference sequence). The V end lost 0 bases, the J end lost 7 bases, and 10 bases lay between the germline ends. The CDR3 consists of 14 residues. This CDR3 reads CATSRDRREQPQHF. CDR3 nucleotide sequence: TGTGCCACCAGCAGAGATCGCCGGGAACAGCCCCAGCATTTT. The variable domain in full, completed from reference TRBV15 and TRBJ1-5, reads DAMVIQNPRYQVTQFGKPVTLSCSQTLNHNVMYWYQQKSSQAPKLLFHYYDKDFNNEADTPDNFQSRRPNTSFCFLDIRSPGLGDTAMYLCATSRDRREQPQHFGDGTRLSIL.

This chain links TRBV2 with TRBJ1-2; no clear D. V was cut by 10 bases and J by 6 bases, with 12 bases left in between. The length of the CDR3 is 11 residues. Germline V CDR1 and CDR2: SNHLY, FYNNEI. This CDR3 reads CATPQRHGYTF. The CDR3 nucleotides read TGTGCCACCCCCCAGCGTCATGGCTACACCTTC.

The V call is TRBV5-1, the J call TRBJ1-1, with a possible D match to TRBD1 (5 bases). Trimming took 4 bases from V and 7 from J, leaving 20 bases between them. Germline V gene sequence: CDR1 SGHRS, CDR2 YFSETQ. CDR3 length equals 15 residues. The CDR3: CASSLPGGFGGEAFF. CDR3 bases: TGCGCCAGCAGCCTCCCCGGGGGATTCGGAGGTGAAGCTTTCTTT.

The rearrangement links TRBV30 to TRBJ2-5; 10 bases match TRBD2. Trimming took 1 base from V and 5 from J; bases not matched to a gene: 4. Germline CDR1 is GTSNPN and CDR2 is SVGIG (reference sequence). CDR3 length: 14 residues. Here the CDR3 DNA reads TGTGCCTGGAGTGCTAGCGGGAGTTATGAGACCCAGTACTTC. It encodes CAWSASGSYETQYF.

This clone has a single count. The V call is TRBV5-1, the J call TRBJ2-3; 11 bases line up with TRBD1. Germline CDR1 and CDR2: SGHRS and YFSETQ. Trimming at V came to 1 base and at J to 4 bases, leaving 5 bases not matched to a gene. CDR3 length equals 16 residues. The DNA of the CDR3 is TGCGCCAGCAGCTTGCCGGGACAGGGGGTAGCAGATACGCAGTATTTT. It codes for CASSLPGQGVADTQYF.

V gene TRBV2 combines with J gene TRBJ2-5, with a possible D match to TRBD1 (6 bases). The CDR3 consists of 15 residues. Trimming stripped 1 base from V and 0 bases from J, with 9 bases between. Germline CDR1 and CDR2: SNHLY and FYNNEI. The CDR3, as DNA: TGTGCCAGCAGTGAAGGACAGGCCCACCAAGAGACCCAGTACTTC. Its protein is CASSEGQAHQETQYF.

The chain is built from TRBV9 and TRBJ1-1; 8 nucleotides agree with TRBD1. Germline V CDR1 and CDR2: SGDLS, YYNGEE. With V trimmed by 3 bases and J by 0 bases, 4 bases remained unmatched. The CDR3 length is 15 residues. The CDR3 bases are TGTGCCAGCAGCGAGCCGACAGGGGTGAACACTGAAGCTTTCTTT. Translating gives CASSEPTGVNTEAFF. Using reference TRBV9 and TRBJ1-1 for the parts outside the CDR3, the full variable domain is DSGVTQTPKHLITATGQRVTLRCSPRSGDLSVYWYQQSLDQGLQFLIQYYNGEERAKGNILERFSAQQFPDLHSELNLSSLELGDSALYFCASSEPTGVNTEAFFGQGTRLTVV.

The chain has TRBV7-2 and TRBJ1-4, with unresolved D. Germline values: CDR1 SGHTA, CDR2 FQGNSA. The CDR3 consists of 13 residues. V gave up 2 bases and J gave up 7 bases, with 8 bases separating them. CDR3 DNA: TGTGCCAGCAGCTTAAATCGGGTTGAAAAACTGTTTTTT. This encodes CASSLNRVEKLFF. The full variable domain, with the rest looked up from reference TRBV7-2 and TRBJ1-4, is GAGVSQSPSNKVTEKGKDVELRCDPISGHTALYWYRQSLGQGLEFLIYFQGNSAPDKSGLPSDRFSAERTGGSVSTLTIQRTQQEDSAVYLCASSLNRVEKLFFGSGTQLSVL.

The chain links TRBV7-6 to TRBJ2-2, with 12 bases lining up with TRBD1. This CDR3 region has 16 residues. J lost 6 bases, V lost 5 bases, and 7 bases had no gene match. The germline CDR1 and CDR2 sequences are SGHVS and FNYEAQ. The CDR3 is CASSTGTGGAPGELFF. The CDR3 DNA reads TGTGCCAGCAGCACCGGGACAGGGGGCGCCCCCGGGGAGCTGTTTTTT.

This rearrangement joins TRBV6-5 to TRBJ2-2, with a possible D match to TRBD2 (5 bases). The CDR3 consists of 14 residues. Looked up from germline, CDR1 is MNHEY and CDR2 is SVGAGI. V gave up 3 bases and J gave up 6 bases, with 11 bases separating them. This CDR3 reads CASSYFVGAGELFF. The DNA of the CDR3 is TGTGCCAGCAGTTATTTCGTGGGAGCCGGGGAGCTGTTTTTT.

This chain connects TRBV7-6 to TRBJ1-1; D perhaps matches TRBD1 (5 bases). The CDR3 covers 11 residues. Trimming took off 7 bases at V and 6 bases at J, with 9 bases between the two ends. Germline loops: CDR1 SGHVS, CDR2 FNYEAQ. DNA of the CDR3: TGTGCCAGCACCGCGGGGGCTGAAGCTTTCTTT. It translates to CASTAGAEAFF.